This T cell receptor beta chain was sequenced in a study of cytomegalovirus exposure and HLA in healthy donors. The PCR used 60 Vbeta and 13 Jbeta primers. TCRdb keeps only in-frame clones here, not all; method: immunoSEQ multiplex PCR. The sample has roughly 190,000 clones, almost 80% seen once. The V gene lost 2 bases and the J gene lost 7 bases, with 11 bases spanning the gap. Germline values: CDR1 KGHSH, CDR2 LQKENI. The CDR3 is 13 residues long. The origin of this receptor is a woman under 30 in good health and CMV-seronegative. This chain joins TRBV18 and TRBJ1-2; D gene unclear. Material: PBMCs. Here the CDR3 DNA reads TGTGCCAGCTCACCAGGGGAGGGCTCTGGCTACACCTTC. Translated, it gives CASSPGEGSGYTF. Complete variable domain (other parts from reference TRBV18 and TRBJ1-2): NAGVMQNPRHLVRRRGQEARLRCSPMKGHSHVYWYRQLPEEGLKFMVYLQKENIIDESGMPKERFSAEFPKEGPSILRIQQVVRGDSAAYFCASSPGEGSGYTFGSGTRLTVV.